These T cell receptor beta chains were read from a single sample in a study of molecular identifiers for immune sequencing clone quantification. TCRdb passed the PCR reads through MiXCR, listing each CDR3 protein once. Of roughly 10,000 distinct CDR3 sequences listed, 18% were seen once; the top ten hold 2% to 2.5%. The sequenced sample consisted of naive CD8+ T cells from blood, with Jurkat cell RNA spiked in. The receptors come from a human donor in good health. Some libraries in this study had Jurkat cell RNA spiked in. The CDR3 runs from the conserved cysteine through the conserved F or W. A D gene is named only where the DNA matches it firmly. The listing skips clone size in some rows; elsewhere it reads once, few, many or a size class.

J gene: TRBJ2-5; clone size: many; D gene: NA; CDR3 length: 15; V gene: TRBV5-6; CDR3 DNA: TGTGCCAGCACCCACAGGCACCTGGAGAAAGAGACCCAGTACTTC; CDR3 protein: CASTHRHLEKETQYF
J gene: TRBJ1-5; clone size: many; D gene: NA; CDR3 length: 15; V gene: TRBV23-1; CDR3 DNA: TGCGCCAGCAGTCAATTCGACACATTAAATCAGCCCCAGCATTTT; CDR3 protein: CASSQFDTLNQPQHF
J gene: TRBJ2-1; clone size: many; D gene: NA; CDR3 length: 13; V gene: TRBV7-6; CDR3 DNA: TGTGCCAGCAGCTTTGCTCAGAGTGGAGAGCAGTTCTTC; CDR3 protein: CASSFAQSGEQFF
J gene: TRBJ2-1; clone size: medium-sized; D gene: NA; CDR3 length: 15; V gene: TRBV6-5; CDR3 DNA: TGTGCCAGCAGTTACGGAAGGGACGGCTACAATGAGCAGTTCTTC; CDR3 protein: CASSYGRDGYNEQFF
J gene: TRBJ1-1; clone size: NA; D gene: TRBD1; CDR3 length: 16; V gene: TRBV7-6; CDR3 DNA: TGTGCCAGCAGCTCCGGACAGGGGGCGTTGGGCACTGAAGCTTTCTTT; CDR3 protein: CASSSGQGALGTEAFF
J gene: TRBJ1-5; clone size: medium-sized; D gene: NA; CDR3 length: 16; V gene: TRBV6-6; CDR3 DNA: TGTGCCAGCGAAGTGGCTACATTAAGGGGCGGTCAGCCCCAGCATTTT; CDR3 protein: CASEVATLRGGQPQHF
J gene: TRBJ1-1; clone size: NA; D gene: NA; CDR3 length: 17; V gene: TRBV6-2/TRBV6-3; CDR3 DNA: TGTGCCAGCAGTTATGCAATCAAGACGATAGAAGACACTGAAGCTTACTTT; CDR3 protein: CASSYAIKTIEDTEAYF
J gene: TRBJ1-2; clone size: many; D gene: NA; CDR3 length: 11; V gene: TRBV29-1; CDR3 DNA: TGCAGCGTAACAGATAACTATGGCTACACCTTC; CDR3 protein: CSVTDNYGYTF
J gene: TRBJ2-3; clone size: medium-sized; D gene: NA; CDR3 length: 11; V gene: TRBV11-3; CDR3 DNA: TGTGCCAGCAGTTTCACAGATACGCAGTATTTT; CDR3 protein: CASSFTDTQYF
J gene: TRBJ1-1; clone size: NA; D gene: NA; CDR3 length: 14; V gene: TRBV29-1; CDR3 DNA: TGCAGCGTTGAGTACAGGGTGGAATACACTGAAGCTTTCTTT; CDR3 protein: CSVEYRVEYTEAFF
J gene: TRBJ2-1; clone size: few; D gene: NA; CDR3 length: 11; V gene: TRBV2; CDR3 DNA: TGTGCCAGCAGTGAAGGCTATAAGCAGTTCTTC; CDR3 protein: CASSEGYKQFF
J gene: TRBJ2-7; clone size: few; D gene: TRBD2; CDR3 length: 17; V gene: TRBV4-3; CDR3 DNA: TGCGCCAGCAGCCAAGATGTCGGGGTAGCGGGATTTCTAGAGCAGTACTTC; CDR3 protein: CASSQDVGVAGFLEQYF
J gene: TRBJ2-2; clone size: medium-sized; D gene: NA; CDR3 length: 15; V gene: TRBV30; CDR3 DNA: TGTGCCTGGAGTGTACTTTACCCGAACACCGGGGAGCTGTTTTTT; CDR3 protein: CAWSVLYPNTGELFF
J gene: TRBJ1-1; clone size: many; D gene: NA; CDR3 length: 16; V gene: TRBV21-1; CDR3 DNA: TGTGCCAGCAGCCCCCCTGCGACGGTGGTGAACACTGAAGCTTTCTTT; CDR3 protein: CASSPPATVVNTEAFF
J gene: TRBJ2-3; clone size: medium-sized; D gene: TRBD2; CDR3 length: 15; V gene: TRBV24-1; CDR3 DNA: TGTGCCACCAGTGATTTAGGTAGCGGGAGTGATACGCAGTATTTT; CDR3 protein: CATSDLGSGSDTQYF
J gene: TRBJ2-1; clone size: few; D gene: NA; CDR3 length: 13; V gene: TRBV7-6; CDR3 DNA: TGTGCCAGCAGCTTTGCTCAGAGTGGAGGGCAGTTCTTC; CDR3 protein: CASSFAQSGGQFF